This T cell receptor beta chain comes out of a study of radiation and T cells in renal cell carcinoma. Whole-study results and caveats: Compared with controls, irradiated tumors showed greater TCR clonality. Sampling covered only 0.75 to 1 g of each tumor.

Repertoires were generated with immunoSEQ multiplex PCR, while TCRdb's copy carries only in-frame clones and drops some. This table has about 23,000 clones, more than 50% appearing once. Treatment of the sample: treatment-naive control, cytoreductive nephrectomy. The tumor was a clear cell renal cell carcinoma. Germline loops: CDR1 SGHDN, CDR2 FVKESK. V lost 4 bases and J 2 bases, leaving 11 bases between the germline ends. The CDR3 is made up of 14 amino acids. The table lists this clone with a few counts. Its antigen is unknown. The clonotype comes from a human donor with renal cell carcinoma. The starting material was tumor tissue, obtained from a patient whose treatment was nephrectomy without radiotherapy. V gene TRBV14 combines with J gene TRBJ1-2; weak D call: TRBD1 (6 bases). The CDR3 sequence: CASSRPDSNYGYTF. For the CDR3, the DNA is TGTGCCAGCAGCCGACCGGACAGCAACTATGGCTACACCTTC.